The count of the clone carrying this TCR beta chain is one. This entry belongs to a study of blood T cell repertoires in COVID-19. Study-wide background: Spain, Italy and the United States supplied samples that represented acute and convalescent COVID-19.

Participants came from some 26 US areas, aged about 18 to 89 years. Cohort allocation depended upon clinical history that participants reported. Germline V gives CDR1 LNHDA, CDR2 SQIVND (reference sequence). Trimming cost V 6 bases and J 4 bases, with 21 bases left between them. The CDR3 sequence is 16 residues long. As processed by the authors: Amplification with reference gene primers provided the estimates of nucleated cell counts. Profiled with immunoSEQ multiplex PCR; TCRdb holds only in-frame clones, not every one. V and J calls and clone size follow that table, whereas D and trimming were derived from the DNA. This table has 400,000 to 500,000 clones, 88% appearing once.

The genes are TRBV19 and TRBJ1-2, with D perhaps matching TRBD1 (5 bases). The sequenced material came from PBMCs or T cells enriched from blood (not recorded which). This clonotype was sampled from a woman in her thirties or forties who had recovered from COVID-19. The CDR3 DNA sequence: TGTGCCAGTAGCCACAGTCGGGCAGGGCGGTCCTATGGCTACACCTTC. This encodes CASSHSRAGRSYGYTF.